This TCR beta chain was sequenced during a study of CD8 T cells in ankylosing spondylitis. Study results and limitations: There was a TCR beta motif, made of several highly homologous variants, that appeared characteristic of ankylosing spondylitis blood.

The CDR3 runs to 10 residues. Between the trimmed V and J ends, which lost 5 bases and 4 bases, there was a span of 5 bases. CDR1 is DFQATT, CDR2 SNEGSKA, per germline (reference sequence). With respect to this clonotype: Antigen specificity is unknown.

TCRdb itself ran the 5' RACE reads through MiXCR, one entry per CDR3 protein. This table has about 840,000 distinct CDR3 sequences, 10% to 15% appearing once. This receptor was obtained from a male donor with ankylosing spondylitis. V gene TRBV20-1 combines with J gene TRBJ1-1, with D unclear. The sequenced sample was blood, either unsorted or a sorted T cell fraction (not recorded which). The CDR3 spells CSAGFTEAFF. The CDR3 DNA is TGCAGTGCTGGGTTCACTGAAGCTTTCTTT.